This TCR beta chain is drawn from a study of blood T cells in healthy people across ages. This clonotype has a handful of counts. The CDR3 runs 16 residues. V was pared by 1 base and J by 8 bases, with 18 bases between. Germline V lookup: CDR1 SGHAT, CDR2 FQNNGV. A sample-barcoded 5' primer and a J-beta primer mix were used in a second PCR of roughly 6 to 11 cycles. TCRdb analysed the 5' RACE reads with MiXCR anew, one entry per CDR3 protein. The sample lists 800,000 to 950,000 distinct CDR3 sequences; just under 30% were seen once. These data also featured in a second study, about T cells of mothers and their children.

The chain recombines TRBV11-2 with TRBJ2-1; perhaps TRBD2 as D (7 bases). The sequencing input was blood. The source of this sequence is a woman aged 40 to 55 in good health. Written as DNA, the CDR3 is TGTGCCAGCAGCTTAGGTCTGAGGGGGGGCTGGGATGAGCAGTTCTTC. Protein product: CASSLGLRGGWDEQFF.